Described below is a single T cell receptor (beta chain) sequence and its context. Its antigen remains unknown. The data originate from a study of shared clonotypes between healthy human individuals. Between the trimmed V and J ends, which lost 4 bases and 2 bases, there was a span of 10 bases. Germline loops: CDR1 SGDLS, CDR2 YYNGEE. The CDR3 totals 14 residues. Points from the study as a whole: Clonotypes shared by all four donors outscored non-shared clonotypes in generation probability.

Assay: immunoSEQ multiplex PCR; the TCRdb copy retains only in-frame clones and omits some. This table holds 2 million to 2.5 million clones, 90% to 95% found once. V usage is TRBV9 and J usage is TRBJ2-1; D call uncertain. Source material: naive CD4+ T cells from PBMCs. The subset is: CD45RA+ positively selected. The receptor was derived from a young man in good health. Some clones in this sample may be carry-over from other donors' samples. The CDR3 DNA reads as TGTGCCAGCAGCCCAACCTCCACCTACAATGAGCAGTTCTTC. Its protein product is CASSPTSTYNEQFF.